The T cell receptor beta chain under discussion was sequenced for a study of blood T cell repertoires in COVID-19 (dated by TCRdb to 2020 to 2022). About the full investigation: Collaborator samples came from the United States, Italy and Spain and covered acute and convalescent phases of COVID-19. The dataset comprised deeply sampled blood TCRbeta repertoires from subjects exposed to, actively infected with, or recovered from COVID-19. The samples were drawn from two sources: the first 160 participants of the ongoing ImmuneRACE study, and 1,000 to 1,500 subjects contributed by 6 global collaborators. The repertoires were released in a freely available public database meant as a resource for research on the immune response to SARS-CoV-2. Where HLA class I and class II types were available, the types were taken from metadata supplied by the sample provider, not from assay-based typing. The prospective study material was composed of cDNA or gDNA derived from T cells, B-cell-depleted T cells, or PBMCs. Nearly every sample came with metadata listing a de-identified subject ID, COVID-19 status, age in years and sex.

About this clone itself: Its binding antigen is unknown. No base-level quality is on record; no much larger clone is a single base apart.

On the study overall, not on this receptor specifically: The amount of clinical and demographic metadata varied by source and participant and was provided uncurated.

Each collaborating institution followed its own protocols to collect whole blood in K2EDTA tubes. For TCRbeta analysis, collaborators shipped samples in one of three forms: frozen whole blood, isolated PBMCs, or DNA extracted from either of those sample types. The CDR3 covers 16 residues, taking in both the cysteine and the phenylalanine. Kept here is only the CDR3 DNA, which spans 48 bases and is read in frame from base 1. The germline V gene provides CDR1 SGHNT and CDR2 YENEEA. V is cut back by 4 bases and J by 4 bases, with 3 bases in the junction unmatched. TCRbeta CDR3 regions were amplified from genomic DNA using the immunoSEQ Assay, a bias-controlled multiplex PCR. Under the source paper's analysis protocol: Nucleated cell counts per sample were estimated from amplification of reference gene primers within the assay. Sequence reads were collapsed and filtered to measure the absolute abundance of every unique TCRbeta CDR3 rearrangement. For each sample, productive Simpson clonality was calculated by taking the square root of Simpson's diversity index across productive rearrangements. TCRdb took this table from immuneACCESS and kept in-frame rearrangements with V and J called. Such tables lack part of the clones; where checked against another copy, unresolved V genes explain under half of the gap, and the rest is unexplained. D and trimming were read from the DNA, whereas the V and J calls and clone size are those reported in that table. The sample includes under 250,000 clones, with about 90% observed a single time. The ten largest clones add up to around 2.9% of the sample.

The sequenced sample consisted of peripheral blood. This chain is built from TRBV11-3 and TRBJ2-3, with 15 central nucleotides matching TRBD2. The sequence was obtained from a woman aged 55-69 years with acute or convalescent COVID-19. The DNA reads as follows: TGTGCCAGCAGCTCGCGGACTAGCGGGGGGGCAGATACGCAGTATTTT. Translated, this is CASSSRTSGGADTQYF.